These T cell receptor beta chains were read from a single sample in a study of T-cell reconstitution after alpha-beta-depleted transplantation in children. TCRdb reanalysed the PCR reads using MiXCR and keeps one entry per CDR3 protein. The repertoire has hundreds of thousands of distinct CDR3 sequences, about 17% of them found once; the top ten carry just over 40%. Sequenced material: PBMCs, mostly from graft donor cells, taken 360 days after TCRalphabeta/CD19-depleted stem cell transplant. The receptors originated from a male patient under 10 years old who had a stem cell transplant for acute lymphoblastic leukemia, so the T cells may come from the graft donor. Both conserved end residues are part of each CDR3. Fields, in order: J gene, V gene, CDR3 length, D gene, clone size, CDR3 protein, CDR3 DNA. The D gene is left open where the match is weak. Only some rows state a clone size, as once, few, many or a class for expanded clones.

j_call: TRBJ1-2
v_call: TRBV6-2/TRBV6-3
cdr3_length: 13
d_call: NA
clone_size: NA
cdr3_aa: CASRLGEDYGYTF
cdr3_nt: TGTGCCAGCAGGTTAGGGGAAGACTATGGCTACACCTTC

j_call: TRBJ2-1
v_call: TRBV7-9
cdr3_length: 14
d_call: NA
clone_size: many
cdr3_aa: CASSLASSSNEQFF
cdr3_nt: TGTGCCAGCAGCCTAGCGTCTAGCTCTAATGAGCAGTTCTTC

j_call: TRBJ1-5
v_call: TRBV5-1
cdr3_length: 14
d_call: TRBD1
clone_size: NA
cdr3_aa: CASSLGTADQPQHF
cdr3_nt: TGCGCCAGCAGCCTCGGGACAGCAGATCAGCCCCAGCATTTT

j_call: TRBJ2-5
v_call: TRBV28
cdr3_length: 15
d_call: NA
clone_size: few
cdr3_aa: CASSFRGYWSETQYF
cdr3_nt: TGTGCCAGCAGTTTTAGGGGGTATTGGTCGGAGACCCAGTACTTC

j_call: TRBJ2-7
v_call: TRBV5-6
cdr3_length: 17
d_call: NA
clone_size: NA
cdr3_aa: CASSLMGSLSFPYEQYF
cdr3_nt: TGTGCCAGCAGCTTGATGGGGAGCCTATCCTTCCCCTACGAGCAGTACTTC

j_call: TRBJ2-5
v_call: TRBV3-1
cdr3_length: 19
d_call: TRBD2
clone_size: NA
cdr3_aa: CASSQTRGTSGKYQETQYF
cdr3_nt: TGTGCCAGCAGCCAAACTAGGGGGACTAGCGGGAAGTACCAAGAGACCCAGTACTTC

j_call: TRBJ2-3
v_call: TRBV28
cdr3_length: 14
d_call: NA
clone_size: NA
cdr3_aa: CASSLSAYTDTQYF
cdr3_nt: TGTGCCAGCAGTTTATCGGCCTACACAGATACGCAGTATTTT

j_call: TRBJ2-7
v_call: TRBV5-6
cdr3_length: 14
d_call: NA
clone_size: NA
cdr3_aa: CASSSGPGPVEQYF
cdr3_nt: TGTGCCAGCAGCTCGGGGCCAGGGCCCGTCGAGCAGTACTTC

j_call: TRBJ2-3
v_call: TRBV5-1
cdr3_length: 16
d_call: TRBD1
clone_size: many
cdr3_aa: CASSKGQAVNADTQYF
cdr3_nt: TGCGCCAGCAGCAAAGGACAGGCGGTAAACGCAGATACGCAGTATTTT

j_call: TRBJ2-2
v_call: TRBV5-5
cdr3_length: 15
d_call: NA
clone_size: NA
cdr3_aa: CASSLFVGRTGELFF
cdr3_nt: TGTGCCAGCAGCTTATTTGTAGGTCGCACCGGGGAGCTGTTTTTT

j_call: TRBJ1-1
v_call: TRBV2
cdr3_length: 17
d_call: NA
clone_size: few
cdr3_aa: CASSDWAGLWTNTEAFF
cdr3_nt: TGTGCCAGCAGTGATTGGGCAGGGTTATGGACGAACACTGAAGCTTTCTTT

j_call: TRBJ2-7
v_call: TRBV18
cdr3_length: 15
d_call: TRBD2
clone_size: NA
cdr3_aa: CASSPSGLAGYEQYF
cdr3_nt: TGTGCCAGCTCACCGTCGGGACTAGCGGGATACGAGCAGTACTTC

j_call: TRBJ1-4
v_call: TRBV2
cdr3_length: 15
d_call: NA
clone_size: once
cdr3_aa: CASRGLSEGWEKLFF
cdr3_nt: TGTGCCAGCAGGGGCTTAAGCGAGGGGTGGGAAAAACTGTTTTTT

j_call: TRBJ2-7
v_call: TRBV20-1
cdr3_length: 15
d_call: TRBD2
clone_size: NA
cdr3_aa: CSAQDLAGRSYEQYF
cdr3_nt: TGCAGTGCCCAGGACCTAGCGGGGCGATCCTACGAGCAGTACTTC

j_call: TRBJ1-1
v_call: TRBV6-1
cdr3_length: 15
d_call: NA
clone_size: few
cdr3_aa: CASRPYRVANTEAFF
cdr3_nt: TGTGCCAGCAGACCCTACAGGGTCGCGAACACTGAAGCTTTCTTT

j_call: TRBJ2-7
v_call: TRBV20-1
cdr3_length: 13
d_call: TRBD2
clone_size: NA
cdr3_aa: CSATTSGNDEQYF
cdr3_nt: TGCAGTGCTACGACTAGCGGGAACGACGAGCAGTACTTC

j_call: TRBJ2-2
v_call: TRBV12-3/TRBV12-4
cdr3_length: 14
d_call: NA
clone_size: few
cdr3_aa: CASRTPTNTGELFF
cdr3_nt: TGTGCCAGTAGGACTCCCACGAACACCGGGGAGCTGTTTTTT

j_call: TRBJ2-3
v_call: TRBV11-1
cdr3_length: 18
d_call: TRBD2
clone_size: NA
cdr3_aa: CASSLVPPLAGRPDTQYF
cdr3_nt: TGTGCCAGCAGCTTAGTACCCCCACTAGCGGGAAGGCCAGATACGCAGTATTTT